The 3 T cell receptor beta chains in this list originate from one sample, sequenced in a study of cytomegalovirus exposure and HLA in healthy donors. PCR primers comprised 60 Vbeta and 13 Jbeta primers. Some clones are missing from TCRdb's copy, which holds only in-frame ones; the method was immunoSEQ multiplex PCR. The sample contains about 230,000 clones, around 89% of which appear only once. Sequenced material: PBMCs. Receptor source: a woman aged 18-29 years in good health and CMV-seronegative.

The J gene is TRBJ2-2, the V gene TRBV2; D possibly corresponds to TRBD1 (5 bases). The CDR3 is 12 amino acids. V lost 6 bases, J lost 4 bases, and 6 bases lay in between. Germline-derived CDR1 and CDR2 are SNHLY and FYNNEI. This CDR3 is CASSRATGELFF. As DNA, the CDR3 is TGTGCCAGCAGCAGGGCCACCGGGGAGCTGTTTTTT.

This CDR3 is CASSKGQGDTIYF. The CDR3 DNA reads TGTGCCAGCAGCAAAGGACAGGGCGACACCATATATTTT. The J gene is TRBJ1-3, the V gene TRBV5-4; 8 bases map to TRBD1. The CDR3 extends over 13 amino acids. After removal of 4 bases from V and 8 bases from J, the junction contained 5 bases not matched to a gene. CDR1 is SGHNT and CDR2 is YYREEE in the germline V gene (reference sequence).

CDR3 in DNA: TGTGCCAGCAGCCCCGCCCCAACAGGTGAAGCTTTCTTT. It translates to CASSPAPTGEAFF. This chain uses TRBV7-6 with TRBJ1-1, with TRBD1 as a possible D gene (5 bases). The V and J ends lost 5 bases and 7 bases respectively, with 14 bases between them. The CDR3 totals 13 residues. Germline V gene sequence: CDR1 SGHVS, CDR2 FNYEAQ.